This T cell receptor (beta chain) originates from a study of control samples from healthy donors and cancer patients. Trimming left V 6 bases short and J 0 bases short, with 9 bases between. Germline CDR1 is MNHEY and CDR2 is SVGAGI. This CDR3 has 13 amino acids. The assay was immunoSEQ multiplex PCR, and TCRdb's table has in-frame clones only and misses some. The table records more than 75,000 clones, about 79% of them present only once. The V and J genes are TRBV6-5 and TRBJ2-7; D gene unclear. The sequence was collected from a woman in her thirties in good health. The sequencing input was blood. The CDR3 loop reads CASSRRSSYEQYF. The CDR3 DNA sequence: TGTGCCAGCAGCCGACGGAGCTCCTACGAGCAGTACTTC.